One sample yielded the 14 T cell receptor beta chains listed below, sequenced in a study of CD8+CD57+ T cells in acquired aplastic anemia. Investigators profiled TCR beta VDJ and CDR3 from genomic DNA template. TCRdb reprocessed the reads via MiXCR and lists one record per CDR3 protein. The profile shows 150,000 or so distinct CDR3 sequences, under 75% of them singletons. Source material: sorted CD4+, CD8+, or CD8+CD57+ T cells (not recorded which) from PBMCs. Source of these receptors: a human donor in good health.

This sequence joins TRBV19 and TRBJ2-7, with 10 bases that match TRBD2. V lost 5 bases to trimming and J lost 2 bases; unmatched junction nucleotides: 3. CDR1 and CDR2 (germline): LNHDA, SQIVND (reference sequence). CDR3 size: 14 residues. CDR3 sequence (DNA): TGTGCCAGTAGTGTAGCGGGAGGACCCTACGAGCAGTACTTC. This gives the protein CASSVAGGPYEQYF.

This clonotype was detected only a few times. The J gene is TRBJ2-7, the V gene TRBV2; 9 nucleotides align to TRBD1. The CDR3 consists of 12 residues. CDR1 and CDR2 (germline): SNHLY, FYNNEI. J gave up 9 bases and V 6 bases, and 6 bases lay outside the gene matches. The CDR3, as DNA: TGTGCCAGCAGGGGGGACAGGGTGGGGCAGTACTTC. This encodes CASRGDRVGQYF.

The genes are TRBV7-9 and TRBJ1-1, with 9 bases matching TRBD1. The CDR3 totals 14 residues. Per germline, CDR1 SEHNR and CDR2 FQNEAQ (reference sequence). With 5 bases clipped from V and 5 bases from J, the junction kept 6 bases outside the gene matches. The CDR3 sequence: CASSPGTGRTEAFF. The DNA for the CDR3 is TGTGCCAGCAGCCCCGGGACAGGGAGGACTGAAGCTTTCTTT.

The chain combines TRBV2 with TRBJ2-1, with D perhaps TRBD2 (6 bases). Trimming took 5 bases from V and 5 from J, leaving 16 bases between them. This CDR3 region has 15 residues. Germline values: CDR1 SNHLY, CDR2 FYNNEI. The CDR3 DNA sequence: TGTGCCAGCAGTTTCGTGTTAGGAGGGGACAATGAGCAGTTCTTC. As protein: CASSFVLGGDNEQFF.

V is TRBV19 and J is TRBJ1-2; D uncertain. The length of the CDR3 is 13 residues. V shed 1 base and J shed 3 bases, with 6 bases lying between them. Germline V gene sequence: CDR1 LNHDA, CDR2 SQIVND (reference sequence). CDR3 sequence: CASSIGGYYGYTF. CDR3 in DNA: TGTGCCAGTAGTATAGGCGGCTACTATGGCTACACCTTC.

The chain has TRBV20-1 and TRBJ2-7; D not resolved. This CDR3 is built from 12 residues. Looked up from germline, CDR1 is DFQATT and CDR2 is SNEGSKA (reference sequence). The germline V and J ends were trimmed by 5 bases and 3 bases, with 11 bases remaining between them. The DNA of the CDR3 is TGCAGTGCTGGTCCCTCGAGCTACGAGCAGTACTTC. Its protein is CSAGPSSYEQYF.

In its sample, this clonotype was seen a few times. This sequence joins TRBV20-1 and TRBJ2-5; no reliable D call. CDR1 is DFQATT and CDR2 is SNEGSKA in the germline V gene (reference sequence). Trimming took off 0 bases at V and 3 bases at J, with 11 bases between the two ends. The CDR3 loop spans 14 amino acids. The CDR3 region has the DNA TGCAGTGCTAGAGATGGGTGGGGAAAAGAGACCCAGTACTTC. Protein product: CSARDGWGKETQYF.

The V gene is TRBV11-2, the J gene TRBJ2-7; D is perhaps TRBD1 or TRBD2 (6 bases each). Trimming left V 0 bases short and J 5 bases short, with 14 bases between. CDR1 is SGHAT and CDR2 is FQNNGV in the germline V gene. CDR3 length: 15 residues. CDR3: CASSLESGGQHEQYF. The CDR3 DNA reads TGTGCCAGCAGCTTAGAGAGTGGGGGGCAGCACGAGCAGTACTTC. Full variable domain (missing parts from reference TRBV11-2 and TRBJ2-7): EAGVAQSPRYKIIEKRQSVAFWCNPISGHATLYWYQQILGQGPKLLIQFQNNGVVDDSQLPKDRFSAERLKGVDSTLKIQPAKLEDSAVYLCASSLESGGQHEQYFGPGTRLTVT.

The V and J genes are TRBV10-3 and TRBJ2-1; D gene ambiguous. This CDR3 is built from 13 residues. Deletions cut 10 bases from V and 1 base from J, with 11 bases between. Germline V gene sequence: CDR1 ENHRY, CDR2 SYGVKD. CDR3 coding DNA: TGTGCCACTAGAGGAGAGTCCTACAATGAGCAGTTCTTC. This sequence encodes CATRGESYNEQFF.

The genes are TRBV5-1 and TRBJ1-3; D is undetermined. Germline CDR1 SGHRS, CDR2 YFSETQ. This CDR3 contains 15 residues. The V gene lost 4 bases and the J gene lost 0 bases, with 11 bases spanning the gap. The chain's CDR3 is CASSVDASSGNTIYF. The DNA of the CDR3 is TGCGCCAGCAGCGTGGACGCTAGCTCTGGAAACACCATATATTTT.

This clonotype was picked up many times. The chain carries TRBV11-2 and TRBJ2-1; 11 bases align to TRBD2. V was pared by 5 bases and J by 9 bases, with 12 bases of the junction left unmatched. Germline V lookup: CDR1 SGHAT, CDR2 FQNNGV. The CDR3 is 16 residues long. CDR3 residues: CASSPVAGGPSSEQFF. The DNA for the CDR3 is TGTGCCAGCAGCCCAGTAGCGGGAGGGCCTAGTTCTGAGCAGTTCTTC.

The chain is built from TRBV7-7 and TRBJ2-7; D is ambiguous. Germline values: CDR1 SSHAT, CDR2 FNYEAQ (reference sequence). The CDR3 consists of 8 residues. Trimming left V 5 bases short and J 12 bases short, with 5 bases between. For the CDR3, the DNA is TGTGCCAGCAGCCCCCGGTACGTC. The encoded protein is CASSPRYV.

This clonotype was seen only a few times. The V call is TRBV20-1, the J call TRBJ1-2, with TRBD1 identical over 7 bases. Trimming removed 3 bases from V and 4 bases from J; junction bases left unmatched: 8. The CDR3 consists of 14 residues. The V gene's germline CDR1 is DFQATT and CDR2 SNEGSKA (reference sequence). As DNA, the CDR3 is TGCAGTGCTAGGGAACAGGGGTCCCCCTATGGCTACACCTTC. Protein sequence: CSAREQGSPYGYTF.

The J gene is TRBJ1-5, the V gene TRBV27; D is possibly TRBD1 (5 bases). The CDR3 extends over 16 amino acids. Trimming took 2 bases from V and 0 from J, leaving 11 bases between them. In germline, CDR1 is MNHEY, CDR2 SMNVEV (reference sequence). The CDR3 here is CASSLRGPSSNQPQHF. The CDR3 nucleotides are TGTGCCAGCAGTTTAAGGGGTCCTTCTAGCAATCAGCCCCAGCATTTT.